This entry lists 29 T cell receptor beta chains sequenced from one sample in a study of STAT5B mutations in CD4+ large granular lymphocyte leukemia. Repertoires were generated with immunoSEQ multiplex PCR, while TCRdb's copy carries only in-frame clones and drops some. Of over 35,000 clones detected, over 75% appear once; the ten largest clones hold 1% to 1.5%. The sample consisted of CD4+ T cells from blood buffy coats. The receptors come from a human donor in good health.

The V and J genes are TRBV2 and TRBJ2-2; 8 nucleotides agree with TRBD2. Germline trimming cut 3 bases from V and 6 bases from J; bases unmatched to any gene: 6. CDR1 and CDR2 (germline): SNHLY, FYNNEI. The CDR3 is 15 residues long. The CDR3 nucleotides read TGTGCCAGCAGTGAGGGACTAGTTTCTCCCGGGGAGCTGTTTTTT. Protein: CASSEGLVSPGELFF. Full variable domain (outside the CDR3, taken from reference TRBV2 and TRBJ2-2): EPEVTQTPSHQVTQMGQEVILRCVPISNHLYFYWYRQILGQKVEFLVSFYNNEISEKSEIFDDQFSVERPDGSNFTLKIRSTKLEDSAMYFCASSEGLVSPGELFFGEGSRLTVL.

This chain uses TRBV6-6 with TRBJ1-5; 7 nucleotides line up with TRBD1. The CDR3 length is 14 residues. Germline CDR1 is MNHNY and CDR2 is SVGAGI (reference sequence). V shed 5 bases, J shed 7 bases, and the junction held 8 bases outside the gene matches. CDR3 nucleotides: TGTGCCAGCAGTACCCAAGGGGGCCAACAGCCCCAGCATTTT. It specifies CASSTQGGQQPQHF.

This clone was detected a few times. The chain combines TRBV7-9 with TRBJ1-2; 8 bases agree with TRBD1. Per germline, CDR1 SEHNR and CDR2 FQNEAQ (reference sequence). V lost 6 bases, J lost 4 bases, and 7 bases stayed unmatched. This CDR3 comprises 14 residues. CDR3 loop: CASRPGTGGYGYTF. CDR3 nucleotides: TGTGCCAGCAGACCAGGGACAGGCGGCTATGGCTACACCTTC.

The chain links TRBV6-1 to TRBJ2-7, with D unclear. This CDR3 comprises 11 residues. CDR1 is MNHNS, CDR2 SASEGT, per germline. Trimming shortened V by 3 bases and J by 3 bases, and 3 bases separated the two germline ends. The chain's CDR3 is CASSEFYEQYF. The CDR3, as DNA: TGTGCCAGCAGTGAGTTCTACGAGCAGTACTTC.

The CDR3 DNA follows: TGTGCCAGCGGGGACGGGCCCGCTAGCAATCAGCCCCAGCATTTT. Translating it yields CASGDGPASNQPQHF. The rearrangement uses TRBV2 and TRBJ1-5; maybe TRBD1 (5 bases). The CDR3 has 15 residues. Germline-derived CDR1 and CDR2 are SNHLY and FYNNEI. V lost 8 bases and J lost 0, with 14 bases in between.

A remark on this clone: One end of the junction varies from germline; a read error may be responsible. The chain joins TRBV19 to TRBJ2-1, with 9 bases that match TRBD1. This CDR3 has 15 amino acids. Germline CDR1 reads LNHDA; CDR2 reads SQIVND (reference sequence). CDR3 coding DNA: TGTGCCAGTAGGATAGGGACAGGGTTATACAATGAGCAGTTCTTC. Its protein product is CASRIGTGLYNEQFF. Full variable domain (outside the CDR3, taken from reference TRBV19 and TRBJ2-1): DGGITQSPKYLFRKEGQNVTLSCEQNLNHDAMYWYRQDPGQGLRLIYYSQIVNDFQKGDIAEGYSVSREKKESFPLTVTSAQKNPTAFYLCASRIGTGLYNEQFFGPGTRLTVL.

This clone has just a few counts. V and J are TRBV14 and TRBJ1-1; D is unresolved. Germline V CDR1 and CDR2: SGHDN, FVKESK. The CDR3 is made up of 12 amino acids. Trimming shortened V by 4 bases and J by 10 bases, and 13 bases separated the two germline ends. The CDR3 DNA sequence: TGTGCCAGCAGCCTAGGGCCTGGCGGAGCTTTCTTT. It encodes CASSLGPGGAFF.

The V and J genes are TRBV2 and TRBJ2-4, with D possibly TRBD1 on 6 matching bases. The CDR3 has 13 residues. Trimming took 10 bases from V and 0 from J, leaving 10 bases between them. Germline loops: CDR1 SNHLY, CDR2 FYNNEI. As DNA, the CDR3 is TGTGCCACAGGGGACATAGCCAAAAACATTCAGTACTTC. It specifies CATGDIAKNIQYF.

This clone was recorded once. V and J are TRBV25-1 and TRBJ2-1; unclear D gene. The V and J ends lost 8 bases and 2 bases respectively, with 4 bases between them. This CDR3 comprises 11 residues. Germline assignment: CDR1 MGHDK and CDR2 SYGVNS. The CDR3: CASATYNEQFF. The CDR3 coding sequence is TGTGCCAGCGCCACCTACAATGAGCAGTTCTTC.

The chain employs TRBV30 and TRBJ2-2; D possibly corresponds to TRBD2 (5 bases). Germline V gene lookup returns CDR1 GTSNPN and CDR2 SVGIG (reference sequence). There are 13 residues in the CDR3. V was trimmed by 4 bases and J by 5 bases, leaving 11 bases between them. For the CDR3, the DNA is TGTGCCTGGACCCACACGGGGACCGGGGAGCTGTTTTTT. Protein sequence: CAWTHTGTGELFF.

This clone has more than one count but fewer than ten. This chain joins TRBV9 and TRBJ1-1; no reliable D call. The V end lost 3 bases, the J end lost 0 bases, and 6 bases lay between the germline ends. CDR3 length equals 13 residues. Germline V lookup: CDR1 SGDLS, CDR2 YYNGEE. The CDR3: CASSGGVNTEAFF. The DNA for the CDR3 is TGTGCCAGCAGCGGCGGAGTGAACACTGAAGCTTTCTTT. The whole variable domain, filled in from reference TRBV9 and TRBJ1-1, reads DSGVTQTPKHLITATGQRVTLRCSPRSGDLSVYWYQQSLDQGLQFLIQYYNGEERAKGNILERFSAQQFPDLHSELNLSSLELGDSALYFCASSGGVNTEAFFGQGTRLTVV.

The chain's CDR3 is CAWSVGDNQPQHF. CDR3 nucleotide sequence: TGTGCCTGGAGTGTAGGGGACAATCAGCCCCAGCATTTT. The J gene is TRBJ1-5, the V gene TRBV30, with D maybe TRBD1 (5 bases). V shed 0 bases and J shed 3 bases, with 6 bases lying between them. Looked up from germline, CDR1 is GTSNPN and CDR2 is SVGIG (reference sequence). The CDR3 consists of 13 residues.

The rearrangement links TRBV5-5 to TRBJ1-1; maybe TRBD1 (6 bases). The CDR3 runs to 17 residues. Germline-derived CDR1 and CDR2 are SGHKS and YYEKEE (reference sequence). Trimming shortened V by 4 bases and J by 0 bases, and 19 bases separated the two germline ends. CDR3: CASSPEGGWGMNTEAFF. The CDR3 nucleotides read TGTGCCAGCAGCCCAGAGGGGGGTTGGGGCATGAACACTGAAGCTTTCTTT.

The chain combines TRBV16 with TRBJ1-2; D remains ambiguous. V was trimmed by 2 bases and J by 3 bases, leaving 7 bases between them. Germline V gene sequence: CDR1 KGHSY, CDR2 FQNENV. This CDR3 is 13 amino acids long. CDR3: CASSQEKDYGYTF. The CDR3 DNA sequence: TGTGCCAGCAGCCAAGAAAAGGACTATGGCTACACCTTC.

The chain employs TRBV7-8 and TRBJ2-7; 9 nucleotides agree with TRBD2. The CDR3 sequence is 17 residues long. Unmatched junction bases numbered 8, after V lost 0 bases and J lost 2 bases. CDR1 is SGHVS and CDR2 is FQNEAQ in the germline V gene. For the CDR3, the DNA is TGTGCCAGCAGCTTAGCGACTAGCGGAATAAAAACCTACGAGCAGTACTTC. It specifies CASSLATSGIKTYEQYF.

This sequence joins TRBV27 and TRBJ1-1; 12 nucleotides align to TRBD1. The trim removed 2 bases at V and 5 bases at J, leaving 6 bases unmatched. Germline V gene data show CDR1 as MNHEY and CDR2 as SMNVEV (reference sequence). The CDR3 runs 16 residues. CDR3 sequence: CASSLREGQGATEAFF. In DNA form, the CDR3 reads TGTGCCAGCAGTTTACGGGAGGGACAGGGGGCGACTGAAGCTTTCTTT.

The rearrangement links TRBV5-6 to TRBJ2-7; D unresolved. V was clipped by 4 bases and J by 7 bases, with 15 bases between them. Germline V gene lookup returns CDR1 SGHDT and CDR2 YYEEEE. This CDR3 comprises 13 residues. CDR3 bases: TGTGCCAGCAGCACTGGACGGCGAATTGAGCAGTACTTC. This sequence encodes CASSTGRRIEQYF.

The chain recombines TRBV7-6 with TRBJ2-2, with D hard to call. The CDR3 has 12 amino acids. V lost 2 bases and J 5 bases, leaving 3 bases between the germline ends. Germline loops: CDR1 SGHVS, CDR2 FNYEAQ. Here the CDR3 reads CASSLKTGELFF. The CDR3 DNA follows: TGTGCCAGCAGCTTAAAGACCGGGGAGCTGTTTTTT. The full variable domain, its missing parts supplied by reference TRBV7-6 and TRBJ2-2, is GAGVSQSPRYKVTKRGQDVALRCDPISGHVSLYWYRQALGQGPEFLTYFNYEAQQDKSGLPNDRFSAERPEGSISTLTIQRTEQRDSAMYRCASSLKTGELFFGEGSRLTVL.

This chain links TRBV7-6 with TRBJ2-1, with 8 positions matching TRBD2. This CDR3 comprises 18 residues. V shed 0 bases, J shed 0 bases, and the junction held 7 bases outside the gene matches. The germline CDR1 and CDR2 sequences are SGHVS and FNYEAQ. CDR3 region: CASSLAGGAGASYNEQFF. For the CDR3, the DNA is TGTGCCAGCAGCTTAGCAGGGGGAGCGGGGGCCTCCTACAATGAGCAGTTCTTC. Combining the CDR3 with reference TRBV7-6 and TRBJ2-1 gives the whole variable domain GAGVSQSPRYKVTKRGQDVALRCDPISGHVSLYWYRQALGQGPEFLTYFNYEAQQDKSGLPNDRFSAERPEGSISTLTIQRTEQRDSAMYRCASSLAGGAGASYNEQFFGPGTRLTVL.

This clone has a single count. V is TRBV19 and J is TRBJ1-2, with D possibly matching TRBD1 (5 bases). The CDR3 sequence is 12 residues long. V lost 10 bases and J 5 bases, leaving 14 bases between the germline ends. The germline CDR1 and CDR2 sequences are LNHDA and SQIVND (reference sequence). CDR3 in amino acids: CATHWGGYGYTF. The CDR3 coding sequence is TGTGCCACCCACTGGGGGGGATATGGCTACACCTTC.

This chain links TRBV9 with TRBJ2-2; no clear D gene. In germline, CDR1 is SGDLS, CDR2 YYNGEE. There are 14 residues in the CDR3. V was cut by 3 bases and J by 1 base, with 7 bases left in between. This CDR3 is CASSDQMNTGELFF. CDR3 nucleotide sequence: TGTGCCAGCAGCGACCAGATGAACACCGGGGAGCTGTTTTTT.

This clone was detected a few times. The gene calls are TRBV28 and TRBJ1-1; no firm D call. CDR1 MDHEN and CDR2 SYDVKM come from the germline V gene. This CDR3 contains 12 residues. The ends were cut back, 5 bases at V and 3 bases at J, with 7 bases in the middle. The CDR3 DNA reads TGTGCCAGCAGTGCATTAGACACTGAAGCTTTCTTT. Translated: CASSALDTEAFF.

V usage is TRBV7-3 and J usage is TRBJ1-2, with TRBD1 identical over 8 bases. After removal of 5 bases from V and 8 bases from J, the junction contained 10 bases not matched to a gene. Germline CDR1 reads SGHTA; CDR2 reads FQGTGA. The CDR3 extends over 14 amino acids. DNA for the CDR3: TGTGCCAGCAGCGGGGGCAGGGGGCAGGGCGGCTACACCTTC. Amino acids: CASSGGRGQGGYTF.

V is TRBV11-3 and J is TRBJ2-3; 8 nucleotides agree with TRBD1. With V trimmed by 3 bases and J by 0 bases, 11 bases remained unmatched. Per the germline V gene, CDR1 is SGHNT and CDR2 is YENEEA. The CDR3 covers 18 residues. The CDR3 nucleotides read TGTGCCAGCAGCTTGCGGACAGGGCTTAACCCTAGCACAGATACGCAGTATTTT. Residues: CASSLRTGLNPSTDTQYF.

This chain links TRBV21-1 with TRBJ2-5; the DNA was not used to check the table's D call, TRBD2. TRBV21-1 is termed a pseudogene. The CDR3 sequence is 12 residues long. CDR3 residues: CASTRGRETQYF. DNA for the CDR3: TGTGCCAGTACCCGAGGGCGGGAGACCCAGTACTTC.

J is TRBJ2-5 and V is TRBV5-3; 7 bases align to TRBD1. TRBV5-3 is sorted into the ORF group, with uncertain function. This CDR3 has 14 residues. V was clipped by 4 bases and J by 5 bases; unmatched bases: 8. The CDR3 sequence: CARSGGQPVETQYF. The CDR3 DNA follows: TGTGCCAGAAGCGGGGGACAGCCCGTGGAGACCCAGTACTTC.

This chain uses TRBV7-4 with TRBJ1-2; D gene ambiguous. V was clipped by 11 bases and J by 8 bases, with 12 bases between them. Germline-derived CDR1 and CDR2 are SGHVT and SQSDAQ. This CDR3 is 10 amino acids long. The CDR3 DNA reads as TGTGCCGGCACGGCAAGAGGCTACACCTTC. Amino acid sequence: CAGTARGYTF.

The chain employs TRBV5-1 and TRBJ1-1; D gene unclear. Trimming removed 0 bases from V and 6 bases from J, with 12 bases in between. Germline CDR1 reads SGHRS; CDR2 reads YFSETQ. The CDR3 is 14 amino acids. Here the CDR3 reads CASSLVGSSSEAFF. CDR3 in DNA: TGCGCCAGCAGCTTGGTCGGCAGCTCCTCTGAAGCTTTCTTT.

The genes are TRBV7-2 and TRBJ1-2; 8 nucleotides line up with TRBD1. V shed 5 bases and J 8 bases; nucleotides not matched to a gene: 13. The CDR3 length is 15 residues. Germline-derived CDR1 and CDR2 are SGHTA and FQGNSA. CDR3 region: CASSTLDGTGLGYTF. The CDR3 bases are TGTGCCAGCAGCACACTCGACGGGACAGGACTAGGCTACACCTTC.